The 20 T cell receptor beta chains below come from one sample, sequenced in a study of blood T cell repertoires in COVID-19. Clones were sequenced by immunoSEQ multiplex PCR, and TCRdb holds only the in-frame ones, with some missing. The sample carries under 150,000 clones, 65% to 85% recorded once. The sample was peripheral blood. The receptors were gathered from a man between 45 and 60 years old with acute or convalescent COVID-19.

This clone was detected only once. The chain uses TRBV7-9 and TRBJ2-2; D unclear. Per the germline V gene, CDR1 is SEHNR and CDR2 is FQNEAQ (reference sequence). V was clipped by 6 bases and J by 0 bases, with 8 bases between them. The CDR3 loop spans 14 amino acids. CDR3: CASRVLANTGELFF. CDR3 DNA: TGTGCCAGCAGGGTCCTAGCGAACACCGGGGAGCTGTTTTTT.

This clone was detected only a few times. The chain employs TRBV18 and TRBJ2-7; 8 bases agree with TRBD1. Germline V gene sequence: CDR1 KGHSH, CDR2 LQKENI. This CDR3 has 13 amino acids. J gave up 3 bases and V 3 bases, and 1 base lay outside the gene matches. This chain's CDR3 is CASSPGTGYEQYV. The CDR3 bases are TGTGCCAGCTCACCCGGGACAGGCTACGAGCAGTACGTC.

The table lists this clone with a few counts. The chain couples TRBV5-1 to TRBJ2-7; 9 bases are shared with TRBD1. Germline V gene lookup returns CDR1 SGHRS and CDR2 YFSETQ. J lost 3 bases, V lost 4 bases, and 8 bases had no gene match. The CDR3 is made up of 15 amino acids. The CDR3 bases are TGCGCCAGCAGCCCACGGGACAGGGAAAGCTACGAGCAGTACGTC. Protein product: CASSPRDRESYEQYV.

The table lists this clone with a few counts. The rearrangement uses TRBV30 and TRBJ2-3, with 10 nucleotides matching TRBD2. Germline V gene lookup returns CDR1 GTSNPN and CDR2 SVGIG (reference sequence). After removal of 1 base from V and 5 bases from J, the junction contained 9 bases not matched to a gene. This CDR3 is built from 16 residues. The CDR3 spells CAWSADLAGVRDTQYF. The CDR3 DNA follows: TGTGCCTGGAGTGCGGATCTAGCGGGGGTCAGAGATACGCAGTATTTT.

The chain combines TRBV28 with TRBJ1-3; D may be TRBD1 (6 bases). CDR3 length: 15 residues. V was cut by 5 bases and J by 0 bases, with 11 bases left in between. Per the germline V gene, CDR1 is MDHEN and CDR2 is SYDVKM. CDR3: CASSHRDISGNTIYF. As DNA, the CDR3 is TGTGCCAGCAGTCACCGGGACATCTCTGGAAACACCATATATTTT.

The sample holds a few counts of this clone. The gene calls are TRBV7-2 and TRBJ1-2, with a tentative D call TRBD1 (5 bases). Trimming removed 1 base at V and 7 bases at J, with 10 bases between. The germline gives CDR1 SGHTA, CDR2 FQGNSA. The CDR3 length is 13 residues. In DNA, the CDR3 is TGTGCCAGCAGCTTAGTCCCTCAGGGTGGCTACACCTTC. As protein: CASSLVPQGGYTF.

This chain connects TRBV5-6 to TRBJ2-3; D is ambiguous. Trimming pared 4 bases from V and 7 bases from J, leaving 7 bases between. The length of the CDR3 is 11 residues. Germline V gene lookup returns CDR1 SGHDT and CDR2 YYEEEE. DNA of the CDR3: TGTGCCAGCAGCGACTCGTATACGCAGTATTTT. Protein: CASSDSYTQYF. The full variable domain, completed using reference TRBV5-6 and TRBJ2-3, is DAGVTQSPTHLIKTRGQQVTLRCSPKSGHDTVSWYQQALGQGPQFIFQYYEEEERQRGNFPDRFSGHQFPNYSSELNVNALLLGDSALYLCASSDSYTQYFGPGTRLTVL.

V usage is TRBV1 and J usage is TRBJ2-3; the tabulated D call, TRBD1, remains unverified against the DNA. TRBV1 is a documented pseudogene. The CDR3 sequence is 14 residues long. Here the CDR3 DNA reads TGCACCAGCAGCCCCGGGACAACAGGCGATACGCAGTATTTT. It translates to CTSSPGTTGDTQYF.

The CDR3 nucleotides read TGTGCCAGCAGTTACGGGCCGGGGACAGGGGTAGCTGAAGCTTTCTTT. Protein: CASSYGPGTGVAEAFF. This chain links TRBV6-6 with TRBJ1-1, with TRBD1 matching 10 bases. V was clipped by 2 bases and J by 6 bases; unmatched bases: 9. From germline, CDR1 is MNHNY and CDR2 SVGAGI (reference sequence). There are 16 residues in the CDR3.

This sequence joins TRBV6-4 and TRBJ1-3, with 10 bases lining up with TRBD1. The CDR3 has 16 residues. Per the germline V gene, CDR1 is MRHNA and CDR2 is SNTAGT. V lost 8 bases to trimming and J lost 4 bases; unmatched junction nucleotides: 11. CDR3 nucleotide sequence: TGTGCCAGCCGCTACCGACAGGGGGCGGAAGGAAACACCATATATTTT. Translated, it gives CASRYRQGAEGNTIYF.

This clone turned up a few times. The V call is TRBV6-6, the J call TRBJ2-7, with D possibly being TRBD1 (5 bases). Germline V gene lookup returns CDR1 MNHNY and CDR2 SVGAGI (reference sequence). The CDR3 runs 13 residues. Trimming removed 4 bases at V and 0 bases at J, with 7 bases between. The CDR3 reads CASSSQGSYEQYF. The CDR3 nucleotides read TGTGCCAGCAGTTCCCAGGGCTCCTACGAGCAGTACTTC.

The rearrangement joins TRBV18 to TRBJ2-1; D gene ambiguous. Germline V CDR1 and CDR2: KGHSH, LQKENI. The CDR3 runs to 12 residues. V lost 6 bases to trimming and J lost 5 bases, with 8 bases between them. CDR3 in DNA: TGTGCCAGCTCGGGCCAGAACAATGAGCAGTTCTTC. Its protein is CASSGQNNEQFF.

The J gene is TRBJ2-7, the V gene TRBV19, with 13 bases matching TRBD2. Looked up from germline, CDR1 is LNHDA and CDR2 is SQIVND (reference sequence). V lost 6 bases to trimming and J lost 4 bases; unmatched junction nucleotides: 12. CDR3 length: 17 amino acids. CDR3 amino acids: CASSLAGTSGVLYEQYF. The DNA of the CDR3 is TGTGCCAGTAGCCTTGCCGGGACTAGCGGGGTGTTGTACGAGCAGTACTTC.

The chain combines TRBV27 with TRBJ2-7; D perhaps matches TRBD1 (7 bases). Trimming removed 2 bases at V and 0 bases at J, with 14 bases between. The CDR3 is 16 amino acids. The V gene's germline CDR1 is MNHEY and CDR2 SMNVEV (reference sequence). CDR3 residues: CASSLVGGTASYEQYF. CDR3 nucleotide sequence: TGTGCCAGCAGTTTAGTGGGCGGGACAGCCTCCTACGAGCAGTACTTC.

This clone was seen a handful of times. V and J are TRBV7-8 and TRBJ1-1; a weak D match, TRBD1 (5 bases). The germline V gene encodes CDR1 SGHVS and CDR2 FQNEAQ. The CDR3 consists of 15 residues. Trimming removed 3 bases from V and 4 bases from J, with 15 bases in between. In DNA, the CDR3 is TGTGCCAGCAGCTTTACCGGAGGAGGGGTCACTGAAGCTTTCTTT. Translating it yields CASSFTGGGVTEAFF.

V and J are TRBV7-2 and TRBJ1-1; no firm D call. The CDR3 runs to 13 residues. Trimming removed 1 base at V and 1 base at J, with 4 bases between. Germline-derived CDR1 and CDR2 are SGHTA and FQGNSA. In nucleotides, the CDR3 is TGTGCCAGCAGCTTAGTCCGGAACACTGAAGCTTTCTTT. This encodes CASSLVRNTEAFF.

The chain links TRBV11-2 to TRBJ1-2; 8 nucleotides align to TRBD1. The V gene end was trimmed by 4 bases and the J gene end by 4 bases; junction bases not matched to a gene: 2. Germline V gene sequence: CDR1 SGHAT, CDR2 FQNNGV. The CDR3 spans 13 residues. The DNA for the CDR3 is TGTGCCAGCAGCTCGACAGGGGCCTATGGCTACACCTTC. Residues: CASSSTGAYGYTF.

This chain joins TRBV5-1 and TRBJ1-5; 8 nucleotides match TRBD1. The CDR3 is 16 residues long. V dropped 0 bases and J dropped 2; count of bases not matched to a gene: 4. Germline V CDR1 and CDR2: SGHRS, YFSETQ. CDR3 nucleotide sequence: TGCGCCAGCAGCTTGGTGGCAGGGGGCGGCAATCAGCCCCAGCATTTT. This sequence encodes CASSLVAGGGNQPQHF.

J is TRBJ2-3 and V is TRBV28, with TRBD2 matching 11 bases. The V gene end was trimmed by 5 bases and the J gene end by 2 bases; junction bases not matched to a gene: 6. The V gene's germline CDR1 is MDHEN and CDR2 SYDVKM. This CDR3 comprises 16 residues. CDR3 sequence reads: CASSQLAGGSTDTQYF. Written as DNA, the CDR3 is TGTGCCAGCAGTCAATTAGCGGGGGGGTCCACAGATACGCAGTATTTT.

This chain uses TRBV6-1 with TRBJ1-2; the D gene is possibly TRBD1 (6 bases). Trimming took off 4 bases at V and 7 bases at J, with 22 bases between the two ends. The germline gives CDR1 MNHNS, CDR2 SASEGT. The CDR3 has 16 residues. CDR3 in amino acids: CASSGERQVQLGGYTF. The CDR3 nucleotides are TGTGCCAGCAGTGGGGAGAGACAGGTCCAATTAGGTGGCTACACCTTC.